The present TCR beta chain was sequenced within a study of T cell repertoires in cytomegalovirus infection. Overall study results and limits: HLA-C-restricted, CMV-specific TCR beta clonotypes were dominant ex vivo. The cumulative frequency of public TCR beta families distinguished individuals who carried CMV together with the relevant HLA.

This clonotype was observed a handful of times. What it recognizes is unknown. The V gene end was trimmed by 3 bases and the J gene end by 2 bases; junction bases not matched to a gene: 6. This CDR3 has 17 residues. CDR1 and CDR2 from the germline V gene are SGDLS and YYNGEE. Via MiXCR, TCRdb re-called the reads, giving one row per CDR3 protein. The table lists 110,000 to 150,000 distinct CDR3 sequences, around 32% of them singletons, with 45% to 55% in the top ten. The rearrangement uses TRBV9 and TRBJ1-6, with TRBD1 matching 9 bases. This sequence was found in a human donor in good health (CMV status not recorded). Some clones in this sample may be carry-over from other donors' samples. This specimen consisted of CD8+ T cells from cultured PBMCs, obtained from culture after CMV antigen stimulation. CDR3: CASSEGTGQAYNSPLHF. CDR3 in DNA: TGTGCCAGCAGCGAGGGGACAGGGCAAGCCTATAATTCACCCCTCCACTTT.